A single T cell receptor beta chain is shown here with its context. Its antigen remains unknown. Each TCR cDNA library carried sample-specific barcodes on both ends. Original methodology: Per-library CDR3 reads ranged 2.2 to 3.6 million; clonotypes, ~85,000 to ~550,000. TCRdb used MiXCR to reprocess the 5' RACE reads, holding one entry per CDR3 protein. It is TCRdb's table, rather than the study itself, that gives the V and J calls and clone size. The sample includes around 380,000 distinct CDR3 sequences, 28% of them seen just once. This entry belongs to a study of identical twins' blood T cells. Study-wide results and caveats: V gene usage reportedly matched far better within twin pairs than unrelated donors.

All three twin pairs grew up together with likely shared infections and vaccines. Trimming at V came to 0 bases and at J to 3 bases, leaving 6 bases not matched to a gene. The CDR3 totals 16 residues. Per germline, CDR1 LGHNA and CDR2 YSLEER. Sequences were obtained from PBMCs. This receptor was taken from a woman aged 18-49 years in good health. The V and J genes are TRBV4-3 and TRBJ2-7; 9 bases agree with TRBD2. This CDR3 is CASSQDMASGIYEQYF. The CDR3 DNA reads as TGCGCCAGCAGCCAAGATATGGCTAGCGGGATCTACGAGCAGTACTTC.